What follows are 7 T cell receptor beta chains derived from one specimen sequenced in a study of T cell responses to AZD1222 COVID-19 vaccine. The repertoire was sequenced with immunoSEQ multiplex PCR; TCRdb's copy has only in-frame clones and lacks some. The sample yields some 120,000 clones, around 90% seen once. Sequencing used peripheral blood, obtained on day 0 of AZD1222 vaccination. The receptors shown here come from an adult in good health.

This CDR3 is CASSYSRGLARYEQYF. The CDR3 coding sequence is TGTGCCAGCAGTTACTCCAGGGGACTAGCCCGATACGAGCAGTACTTC. This chain uses TRBV6-5 with TRBJ2-7; 9 nucleotides match TRBD2. This CDR3 is 16 amino acids long. With 0 bases clipped from V and 4 bases from J, the junction kept 7 bases outside the gene matches. Per germline, CDR1 MNHEY and CDR2 SVGAGI.

The chain uses TRBV15 and TRBJ2-5; 9 nucleotides agree with TRBD1. Germline V gene sequence: CDR1 LNHNV, CDR2 YYDKDF (reference sequence). The CDR3 is 15 amino acids. Unmatched junction bases numbered 7, after V lost 3 bases and J lost 5 bases. CDR3 sequence: CATSSGQGRLETQYF. The CDR3 DNA reads TGTGCCACCAGCAGCGGACAGGGGAGGTTGGAGACCCAGTACTTC.

The rearrangement uses TRBV3-1 (or the pseudogene TRBV3-2) and TRBJ1-5; D gene uncertain. Germline values: CDR1 LGHDT, CDR2 YNNKEL (reference sequence). The CDR3 length is 14 residues. Trimming stripped 1 base from V and 1 base from J, with 5 bases between. The CDR3 region has the DNA TGTGCCAGCAGCCAAGCGGAAAGCAATCAGCCCCAGCATTTT. Translation gives CASSQAESNQPQHF.

The chain has TRBV12-3 or TRBV12-4 and TRBJ1-2; D uncertain. V dropped 6 bases and J dropped 3 bases, with 11 bases sitting between them. CDR3 length: 13 amino acids. The CDR3 nucleotides are TGTGCCAGCAGCTACCTACTACACTATGGCTACACCTTC. Amino acids: CASSYLLHYGYTF.

J is TRBJ2-7 and V is TRBV5-3; D not certain. TRBV5-3 is designated an ORF whose function remains uncertain. This CDR3 region has 15 residues. The V gene lost 1 base and the J gene lost 2 bases, with 13 bases spanning the gap. The CDR3 protein is CARSLLPAKTYEQYF. CDR3 bases: TGTGCCAGAAGCTTGCTTCCGGCGAAAACCTACGAGCAGTACTTC.

The chain employs TRBV7-2 and TRBJ1-4; D is undetermined. Germline V lookup: CDR1 SGHTA, CDR2 FQGNSA. CDR3 length: 13 residues. V was trimmed by 4 bases and J by 8 bases, leaving 11 bases between them. This chain's CDR3 is CASSWRRLEKLFF. The CDR3 bases are TGTGCCAGCAGCTGGAGGCGTTTAGAAAAACTGTTTTTT. Variable domain in full (rest from reference TRBV7-2 and TRBJ1-4): GAGVSQSPSNKVTEKGKDVELRCDPISGHTALYWYRQSLGQGLEFLIYFQGNSAPDKSGLPSDRFSAERTGGSVSTLTIQRTQQEDSAVYLCASSWRRLEKLFFGSGTQLSVL.

This clone was picked up many times. The chain has TRBV5-6 and TRBJ1-6; 7 nucleotides align to TRBD1. Per the germline V gene, CDR1 is SGHDT and CDR2 is YYEEEE. V was clipped by 4 bases and J by 9 bases; unmatched bases: 10. This CDR3 has 15 amino acids. The CDR3 reads CASSGDSRGSSPLHF. The DNA for the CDR3 is TGTGCCAGCAGCGGGGACAGCCGGGGTAGTTCACCCCTCCACTTT.